A selection of T cell receptor beta chains follows, all from one sample in a study of T cell repertoires in aging, cancer and after chemotherapy. TCRdb analysed the multiplex PCR reads with MiXCR anew, one entry per CDR3 protein. This table has about 11,000 distinct CDR3 sequences, roughly 33% appearing once. The specimen sequenced was blood. The origin of the receptors is a human donor in good health. The donor label of this sample is uncertain. The CDR3 runs from the conserved cysteine through the conserved F or W. The D gene is left open where the match is weak. Only part of the rows carry a size: once, few, many, or a class if the clone is expanded.

v_gene	d_gene	len	abundance	j_gene	CDR3aa	CDR3nt
TRBV20-1	NA	15	NA	TRBJ2-3	CSAQRVGGGSDTQYF	TGCAGTGCCCAAAGGGTAGGGGGGGGCTCAGATACGCAGTATTTT
TRBV6-1	TRBD1	15	NA	TRBJ1-1	CASSLQGALVTEAFF	TGTGCCAGCAGTTTGCAGGGGGCCTTGGTCACTGAAGCTTTCTTT
TRBV5-6	TRBD1	15	medium-sized	TRBJ2-7	CASSLFGTGGDEQYF	TGTGCCAGCAGCTTGTTTGGGACAGGGGGCGACGAGCAGTACTTC
TRBV6-5	NA	16	NA	TRBJ2-7	CASSYNRKGASHEQYF	TGTGCCAGCAGTTACAACAGGAAGGGCGCTAGTCACGAGCAGTACTTC
TRBV6-2/TRBV6-3	NA	11	few	TRBJ1-2	CASSWVYGYTF	TGTGCCAGCAGTTGGGTCTATGGCTACACCTTC
TRBV29-1	TRBD1	12	NA	TRBJ1-2	CSAGTGGSGYTF	TGCAGCGCCGGGACAGGGGGCTCTGGCTACACCTTC
TRBV13	NA	14	NA	TRBJ2-5	CASSLGTMQETQYF	TGTGCCAGCAGCTTAGGAACTATGCAAGAGACCCAGTACTTC
TRBV6-1	NA	15	medium-sized	TRBJ2-3	CASSVLAGRTDTQYF	TGTGCCAGCAGTGTCCTGGCGGGAAGGACAGATACGCAGTATTTT
TRBV29-1	NA	13	NA	TRBJ2-2	CSGGTSNTGELFF	TGCAGCGGGGGGACTTCCAACACCGGGGAGCTGTTTTTT
TRBV27	NA	15	NA	TRBJ2-6	CASSGGTAGANVLTF	TGTGCCAGCAGTGGAGGGACAGCTGGGGCCAACGTCCTGACTTTC
TRBV7-2	NA	13	NA	TRBJ2-1	CASSLQRVNEQFF	TGTGCCAGCAGCTTGCAGCGAGTCAATGAGCAGTTCTTC
TRBV6-1	TRBD2	15	NA	TRBJ2-1	CASSEETSGAHEQFF	TGTGCCAGCAGTGAAGAGACTAGCGGGGCTCATGAGCAGTTCTTC
TRBV19	NA	13	NA	TRBJ1-2	CASSSTGVGGYTF	TGTGCCAGTAGTTCCACCGGAGTTGGAGGCTACACCTTC